Below, one TCR beta chain is given with its context. An end of the junction does not agree with germline; a read error may underlie this. Produced via immunoSEQ multiplex PCR; TCRdb's table is partial and in-frame only. This table holds fewer than 500,000 clones, 85% to 90% found once. The data stem from a study of blood T cell repertoires in COVID-19. Study summary: Sample material is recorded as cDNA or gDNA derived from T cells, B-cell-depleted T cells, or PBMCs.

The Seattle site enrolled patients during active infection and followed them longitudinally. CDR1 is SSHAT, CDR2 FNYEAQ, per germline (reference sequence). The CDR3 has 15 amino acids. J is TRBJ2-2 and V is TRBV7-7; 9 bases are a match to TRBD1. This receptor was taken from a man aged 18-30 years with COVID-19, enrolled during active disease. Specimen: peripheral blood. The CDR3 DNA is TGTGCTAGCAGCTTAGGACAGGGGTGGACCGGGGAGCTGTTTTTT. It translates to CASSLGQGWTGELFF.